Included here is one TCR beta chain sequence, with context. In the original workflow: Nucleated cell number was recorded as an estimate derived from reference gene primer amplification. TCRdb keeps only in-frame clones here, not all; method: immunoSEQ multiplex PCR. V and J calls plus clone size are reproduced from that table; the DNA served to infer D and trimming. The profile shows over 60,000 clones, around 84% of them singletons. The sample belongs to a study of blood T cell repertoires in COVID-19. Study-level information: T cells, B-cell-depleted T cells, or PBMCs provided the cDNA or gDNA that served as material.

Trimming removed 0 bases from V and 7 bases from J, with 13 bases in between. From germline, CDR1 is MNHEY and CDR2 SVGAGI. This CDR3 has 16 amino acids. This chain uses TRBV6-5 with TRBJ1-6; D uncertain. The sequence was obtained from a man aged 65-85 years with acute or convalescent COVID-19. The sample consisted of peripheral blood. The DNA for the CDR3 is TGTGCCAGCAGTTACTCGACCGGGGTCCCCAATTCACCCCTCCACTTT. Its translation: CASSYSTGVPNSPLHF.